What follows describes a single T cell receptor beta chain. The entry originates in a study of blood T cell repertoires in COVID-19. At the level of the study: COVID-19 samples, acute and convalescent, were from the United States, Italy and Spain. Sample material is recorded as cDNA or gDNA derived from T cells, B-cell-depleted T cells, or PBMCs.

The germline CDR1 and CDR2 sequences are SQVTM and ANQGSEA. The CDR3 consists of 12 residues. Deletions cut 7 bases from V and 5 bases from J, with 12 bases between. In the original workflow: Estimation of nucleated cell counts relied on the amplification of reference gene primers. The assay was immunoSEQ multiplex PCR, and TCRdb's table has in-frame clones only and misses some. The V and J calls and clone size are taken from that table; D and trimming were inferred from the DNA. The data show approximately 160,000 clones, roughly four fifths seen once. Sequencing was done on a sample of peripheral blood. This TCR came from a man in his 60s with active or convalescent COVID-19. The gene calls are TRBV29-1 and TRBJ2-1, with D possibly matching TRBD1 (5 bases). CDR3 nucleotide sequence: TGCAGCGCCGTTGACAGCAACAATGAGCAGTTCTTC. It encodes CSAVDSNNEQFF.